This T cell receptor (beta chain) was captured by sequencing in a study of cytomegalovirus exposure and HLA in healthy donors listed by TCRdb under 2017. Regarding the research as a whole: A later analysis indicated that the roughly 120 validation repertoires were generated on the platform also employed for the 700 or so repertoires of the first cohort. The aim of the study was to test whether cataloging public T cell receptors could identify signatures of past pathogen exposure. A separate validation cohort of roughly 110 different subjects was used in addition to the 666-subject first cohort. To predict cytomegalovirus infection status, the study combined high-throughput TCR immunosequencing, statistical association of individual TCRs with disease status, and machine learning.

The donors were included in the validation cohort of 100 to 150 subjects, a group kept apart from the roughly 700-subject first cohort. The library was generated by the immunoSEQ multiplex PCR assay. Regarding the original processing steps: To diagnose cytomegalovirus status from the catalog of TCR beta chain sequences, a statistical classification framework was built. TCRdb mirrors the immuneACCESS table, restricted to in-frame sequences. Some clones are absent from its copies; in checked studies, under half trace to an unresolved V gene, and the reason for the others is unknown. V, J and clone size derive from that table, while D and trimming were established from the DNA sequence. Counted in this sample were more than 250,000 clones; about 90% of them appeared once. The ten largest clones capture roughly 1.2% of the sample. As regards this clone: Its antigen remains undetermined. No quality values exist for individual bases; no much larger clone is one base distant.

Overall study outcomes, separate from this receptor: The authors suggested that the approach could potentially be extended to other disease states and immunological phenotypes. While some public TCRs were present in many individuals, most TCR sequences turned up only very rarely across donors. Of the cluster scores, roughly 95% were above 0 in a later analysis, which found that TCRs clustered in the first cohort also tended to co-occur in the 120 validation repertoires. All 120 or so repertoires were used to score co-occurrence in the validation cohort in a later analysis, because that analysis had no HLA typing for the cohort. A few of the identified cytomegalovirus-associated TCR beta chains were confirmed in vitro to be specific for cytomegalovirus antigens. A total of about 150 TCR beta chains were listed by the study as associated with cytomegalovirus. Cytomegalovirus status was reported to be diagnosed by the classifier with high specificity and sensitivity in both the original and validation cohorts.

CDR1 and CDR2 are read off the germline V gene as SGHDT and YYEEEE. V sheds 1 base and J sheds 2 bases, leaving 11 bases between their ends. Its CDR3 holds 15 amino acids, cysteine through phenylalanine. Just CDR3 DNA is preserved here, 45 bases in frame from base 1. The sequenced sample was PBMCs. The chain employs TRBV5-6 and TRBJ2-3, with the D gene not clear enough to name. This TCR was sampled from a woman in her 30s in good health and CMV-seropositive. The nucleotides are TGTGCCAGCAGCTTGATCGGACCCAACACAGATACGCAGTATTTT. The translation is CASSLIGPNTDTQYF.